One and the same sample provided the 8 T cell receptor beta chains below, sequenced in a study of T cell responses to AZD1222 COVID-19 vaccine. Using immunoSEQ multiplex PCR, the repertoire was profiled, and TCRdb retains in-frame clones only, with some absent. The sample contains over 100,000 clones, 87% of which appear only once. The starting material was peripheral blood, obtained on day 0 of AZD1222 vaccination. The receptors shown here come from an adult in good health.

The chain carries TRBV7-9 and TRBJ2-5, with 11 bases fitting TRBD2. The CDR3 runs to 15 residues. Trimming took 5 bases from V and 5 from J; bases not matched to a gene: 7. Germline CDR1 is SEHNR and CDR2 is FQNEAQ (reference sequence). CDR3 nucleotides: TGTGCCAGCAGCCCGCCCGGACTAGCGGGTGAGACCCAGTACTTC. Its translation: CASSPPGLAGETQYF.

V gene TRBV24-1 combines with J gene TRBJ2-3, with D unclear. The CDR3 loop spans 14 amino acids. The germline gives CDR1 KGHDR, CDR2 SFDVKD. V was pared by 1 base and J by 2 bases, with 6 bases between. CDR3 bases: TGTGCCACCAGTGATTTTGACCTCACAGATACGCAGTATTTT. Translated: CATSDFDLTDTQYF.

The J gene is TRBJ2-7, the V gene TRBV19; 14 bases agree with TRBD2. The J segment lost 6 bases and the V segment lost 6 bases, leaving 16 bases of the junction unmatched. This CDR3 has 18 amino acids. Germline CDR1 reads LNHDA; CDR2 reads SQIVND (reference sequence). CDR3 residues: CASSATGLAGGERVEQYF. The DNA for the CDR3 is TGTGCCAGTAGCGCTACTGGACTAGCGGGAGGAGAACGAGTCGAGCAGTACTTC.

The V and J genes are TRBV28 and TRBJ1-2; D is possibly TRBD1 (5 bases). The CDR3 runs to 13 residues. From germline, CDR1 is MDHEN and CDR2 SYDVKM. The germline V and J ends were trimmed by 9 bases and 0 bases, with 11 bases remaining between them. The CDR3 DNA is TGTGCCAGTAGAGGACAAGCTAACTATGGCTACACCTTC. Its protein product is CASRGQANYGYTF.

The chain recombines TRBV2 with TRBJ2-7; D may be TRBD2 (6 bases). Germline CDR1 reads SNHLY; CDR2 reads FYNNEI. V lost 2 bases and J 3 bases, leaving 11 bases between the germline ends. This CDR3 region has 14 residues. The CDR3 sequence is CASSESLALYEQYF. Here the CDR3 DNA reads TGTGCCAGCAGTGAAAGCCTAGCGCTCTACGAGCAGTACTTC.

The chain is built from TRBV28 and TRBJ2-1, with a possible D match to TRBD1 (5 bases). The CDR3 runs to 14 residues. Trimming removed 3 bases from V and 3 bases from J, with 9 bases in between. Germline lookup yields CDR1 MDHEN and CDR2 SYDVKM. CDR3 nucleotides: TGTGCCAGCAGTTTCGGGCAGGGCTACAATGAGCAGTTCTTC. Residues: CASSFGQGYNEQFF. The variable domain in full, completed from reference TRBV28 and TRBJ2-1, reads DVKVTQSSRYLVKRTGEKVFLECVQDMDHENMFWYRQDPGLGLRLIYFSYDVKMKEKGDIPEGYSVSREKKERFSLILESASTNQTSMYLCASSFGQGYNEQFFGPGTRLTVL.

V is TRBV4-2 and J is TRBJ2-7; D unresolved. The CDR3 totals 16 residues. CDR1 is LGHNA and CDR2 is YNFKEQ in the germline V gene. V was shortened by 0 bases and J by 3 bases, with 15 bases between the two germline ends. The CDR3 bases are TGTGCCAGCAGCCAAGATGGGGTAGGCAGTAACTACGAGCAGTACTTC. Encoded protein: CASSQDGVGSNYEQYF.

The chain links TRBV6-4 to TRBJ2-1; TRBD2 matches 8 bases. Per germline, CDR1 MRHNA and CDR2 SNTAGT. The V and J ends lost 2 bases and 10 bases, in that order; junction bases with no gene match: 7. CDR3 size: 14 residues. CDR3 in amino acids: CASSDQASGGEQFF. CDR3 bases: TGTGCCAGCAGTGACCAGGCTTCGGGAGGGGAGCAGTTCTTC.